This TCR beta chain originates from a study of blood T cells in healthy people across ages. Whole-study results and caveats: Older age went with lower TCR beta diversity per million T cells, in a roughly linear way.

Germline assignment: CDR1 SGDLS and CDR2 YYNGEE. The CDR3 loop spans 16 amino acids. Trimming took off 0 bases at V and 11 bases at J, with 23 bases between the two ends. Each sample had at least 6.5 million PBMCs isolated. A second PCR of roughly 6 to 12 cycles used a sample-barcoded 5' primer and a J-beta primer mix. Tags on each cDNA molecule came from a template-switch adaptor with 12 random nucleotides. TCRdb analysed the 5' RACE reads with MiXCR anew, one entry per CDR3 protein. The sample carries roughly 830,000 distinct CDR3 sequences, around 62% recorded once. As concerns this clonotype: Its target is unknown.

The clonotype comes from a man aged 30-40 years in good health. Sequencing input: blood. The chain uses TRBV9 and TRBJ2-5, with TRBD2 as a possible D gene (5 bases). The CDR3 DNA reads TGTGCCAGCAGCGTAGGGACCGGACTGTCACCCAATGAGCAGTACTTC. It codes for CASSVGTGLSPNEQYF.